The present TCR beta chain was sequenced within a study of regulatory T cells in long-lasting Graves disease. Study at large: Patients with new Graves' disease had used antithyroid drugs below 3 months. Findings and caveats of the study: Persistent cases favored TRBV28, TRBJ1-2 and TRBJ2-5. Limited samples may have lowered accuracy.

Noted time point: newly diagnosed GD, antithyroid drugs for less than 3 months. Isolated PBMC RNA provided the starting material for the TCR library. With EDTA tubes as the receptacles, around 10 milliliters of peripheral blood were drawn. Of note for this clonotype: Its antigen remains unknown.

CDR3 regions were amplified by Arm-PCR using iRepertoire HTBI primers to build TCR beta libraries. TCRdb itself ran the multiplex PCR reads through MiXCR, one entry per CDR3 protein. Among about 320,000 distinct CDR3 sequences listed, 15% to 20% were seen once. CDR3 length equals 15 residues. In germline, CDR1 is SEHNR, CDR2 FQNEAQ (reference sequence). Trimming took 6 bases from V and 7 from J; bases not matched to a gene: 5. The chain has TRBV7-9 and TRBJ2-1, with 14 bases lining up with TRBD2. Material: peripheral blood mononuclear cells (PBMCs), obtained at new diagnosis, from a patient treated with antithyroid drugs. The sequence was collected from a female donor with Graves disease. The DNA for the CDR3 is TGTGCCAGCAGATCGGGACTAGCGGGAGTAAATGAGCAGTTCTTC. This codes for CASRSGLAGVNEQFF. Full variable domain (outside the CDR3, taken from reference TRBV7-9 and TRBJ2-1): DTGVSQNPRHKITKRGQNVTFRCDPISEHNRLYWYRQTLGQGPEFLTYFQNEAQLEKSRLLSDRFSAERPKGSFSTLEIQRTEQGDSAMYLCASRSGLAGVNEQFFGPGTRLTVL.